Listed below are T cell receptor beta chains from one sample, sequenced in a study of blood T cell repertoires in COVID-19. The protocol was immunoSEQ multiplex PCR, while the TCRdb copy is restricted to in-frame clones and leaves out a portion. Of 400,000 to 550,000 clones detected, roughly nine tenths appear once; the ten largest clones hold about 2%. Sequenced input: PBMCs or T cells enriched from blood (not recorded which). The receptors originated from a young woman with acute COVID-19. Each CDR3 is given with its conserved first and last residue. Each record gives: D gene, V gene, clone size, J gene, CDR3 protein, CDR3 DNA. A D gene is named only where the DNA matches it firmly. The size field is filled for only some rows; it gives once, few, many or a size class.

>-|TRBV24-1|once|TRBJ2-7
CATSGRQSDSYEQYF
TGTGCCACCAGTGGTCGACAGTCGGACTCCTACGAGCAGTACTTC
>TRBD2|TRBV27|-|TRBJ2-3
CASSLNGGGSRTDTQYF
TGTGCCAGCAGTTTGAATGGCGGGGGTAGTAGAACAGATACGCAGTATTTT
>-|TRBV5-6|-|TRBJ1-6
CASSRKQGTSPLHF
TGTGCCAGCAGCCGAAAACAGGGCACCTCACCCCTCCACTTT
>-|TRBV5-1|-|TRBJ2-7
CASRQDSYEQYF
TGCGCCAGCCGACAGGACTCCTACGAGCAGTACTTC
>-|TRBV29-1|-|TRBJ1-4
CSVGEGGNEKLFF
TGCAGCGTTGGGGAGGGGGGGAATGAAAAACTGTTTTTT
>TRBD2|TRBV10-2|-|TRBJ2-7
CASSGGRDYEQYF
TGCGCCAGCAGTGGGGGGAGGGACTACGAGCAGTACTTC
>-|TRBV25-1|-|TRBJ2-2
CASSDPSGSNTGELFF
TGTGCCAGCAGTGACCCGAGCGGGTCGAACACCGGGGAGCTGTTTTTT
>TRBD1|TRBV29-1|-|TRBJ1-2
CSVQGQGGYGYTF
TGCAGCGTTCAGGGACAGGGCGGCTATGGCTACACCTTC
>-|TRBV28|few|TRBJ2-2
CASSLATTNTGELFF
TGTGCCAGCAGTCTCGCGACAACGAACACCGGGGAGCTGTTTTTT
>-|TRBV25-1|-|TRBJ1-1
CASSAISNTEAFF
TGTGCCAGCAGCGCGATCTCGAACACTGAAGCTTTCTTT
>TRBD2|TRBV7-9|-|TRBJ2-7
CASSPLAGARDEQYF
TGTGCCAGCAGCCCCCTAGCGGGAGCTCGGGACGAGCAGTACTTC
>-|TRBV2|-|TRBJ2-1
CASSRYNEQFF
TGTGCCAGCAGTCGTTACAATGAGCAGTTCTTC
>TRBD1|TRBV29-1|once|TRBJ2-5
CSARGQEETQYF
TGCAGCGCTAGAGGACAGGAAGAGACCCAGTACTTC
>-|TRBV19|-|TRBJ2-7
CASSIVLVSAYEQYF
TGTGCCAGTAGTATAGTTCTAGTCAGCGCCTACGAGCAGTACTTC
>-|TRBV5-1|-|TRBJ2-1
CASSPLGHNEQFF
TGCGCCAGCAGCCCACTAGGCCACAATGAGCAGTTCTTC
>TRBD1|TRBV4-2|-|TRBJ2-7
CASSQASTGGYEQYF
TGTGCCAGCAGCCAAGCCTCGACAGGGGGCTACGAGCAGTACTTC